Sequencing of this T cell receptor beta chain was carried out in a study of OX40 agonist ivuxolimab in advanced cancers. General study findings and limits: There was clonal expansion of CD4+ and CD8+ blood T cells by week 6 at 0.1 to 3.0 mg/kg.

Libraries were prepared by immunoSEQ multiplex PCR; TCRdb keeps only in-frame clonotypes and omits some of them. Among tens of thousands of clones listed, 80% to 90% were seen once. Regarding this clone: Antigen specificity is unknown.

Any history of autoimmune disease or systemic immunosuppression disqualified patients. Samples of blood were obtained at baseline, on cycle 4 day 1, and on cycle 7 day 1. This CDR3 comprises 11 residues. Trimming cost V 2 bases and J 7 bases, with 3 bases left between them. CDR1 is LNHDA and CDR2 is SQIVND in the germline V gene (reference sequence). Sequenced here: CD4+ or CD8+ T cells sorted from blood, sampled in a trial of the OX40 agonist ivuxolimab. The TCR was taken from an adult with an advanced solid tumor such as melanoma, head and neck, liver or kidney cancer. The chain combines TRBV19 with TRBJ2-1; the D is unclear. This chain's CDR3 is CASSIPNEQFF. For the CDR3, the DNA is TGTGCCAGTAGTATACCGAATGAGCAGTTCTTC.